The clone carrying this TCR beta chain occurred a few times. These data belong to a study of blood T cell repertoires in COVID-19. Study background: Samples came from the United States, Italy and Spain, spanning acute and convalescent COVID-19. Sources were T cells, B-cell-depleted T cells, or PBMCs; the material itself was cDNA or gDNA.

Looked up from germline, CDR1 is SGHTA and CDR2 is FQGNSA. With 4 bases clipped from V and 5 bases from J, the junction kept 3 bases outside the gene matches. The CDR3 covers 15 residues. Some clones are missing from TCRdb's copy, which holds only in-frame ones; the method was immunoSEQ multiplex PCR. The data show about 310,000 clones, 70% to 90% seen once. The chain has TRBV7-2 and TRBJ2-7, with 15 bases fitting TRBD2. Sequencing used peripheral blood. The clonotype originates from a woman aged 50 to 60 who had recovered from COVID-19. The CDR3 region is CASSWTSGRAHEQYF. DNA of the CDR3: TGTGCCAGCAGCTGGACTAGCGGGAGGGCCCACGAGCAGTACTTC.